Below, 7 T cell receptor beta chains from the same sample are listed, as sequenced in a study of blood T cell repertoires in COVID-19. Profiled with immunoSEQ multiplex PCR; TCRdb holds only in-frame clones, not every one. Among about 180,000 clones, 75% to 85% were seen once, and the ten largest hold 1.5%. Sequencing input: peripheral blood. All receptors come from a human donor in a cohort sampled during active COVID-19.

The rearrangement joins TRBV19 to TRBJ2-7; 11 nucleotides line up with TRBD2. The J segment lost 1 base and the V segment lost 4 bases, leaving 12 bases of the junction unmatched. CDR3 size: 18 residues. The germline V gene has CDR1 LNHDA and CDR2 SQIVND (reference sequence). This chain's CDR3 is CASSTLPPGTSGSYEQYF. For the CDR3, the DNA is TGTGCCAGTAGTACACTCCCCCCCGGGACTAGCGGATCCTACGAGCAGTACTTC.

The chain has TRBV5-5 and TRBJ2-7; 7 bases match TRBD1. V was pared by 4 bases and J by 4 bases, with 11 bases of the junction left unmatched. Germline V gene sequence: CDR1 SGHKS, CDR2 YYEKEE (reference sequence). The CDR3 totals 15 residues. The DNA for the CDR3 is TGTGCCAGCAGCCTACGTCCGGACAGGCTATACGAGCAGTACTTC. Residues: CASSLRPDRLYEQYF.

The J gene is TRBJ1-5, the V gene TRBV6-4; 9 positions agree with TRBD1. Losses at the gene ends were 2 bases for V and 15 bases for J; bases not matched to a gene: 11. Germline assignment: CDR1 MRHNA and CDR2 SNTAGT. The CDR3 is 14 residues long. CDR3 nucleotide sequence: TGTGCCAGCAGTGACGAACAGGGGGCGATGGCAGGGCATTTT. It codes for CASSDEQGAMAGHF.

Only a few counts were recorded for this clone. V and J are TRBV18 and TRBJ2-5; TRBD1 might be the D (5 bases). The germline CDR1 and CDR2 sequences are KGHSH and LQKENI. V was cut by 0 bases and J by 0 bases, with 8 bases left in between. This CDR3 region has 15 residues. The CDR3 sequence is CASSPPLGDQETQYF. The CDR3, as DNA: TGTGCCAGCTCACCACCGTTAGGGGACCAAGAGACCCAGTACTTC. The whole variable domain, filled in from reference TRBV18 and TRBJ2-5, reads NAGVMQNPRHLVRRRGQEARLRCSPMKGHSHVYWYRQLPEEGLKFMVYLQKENIIDESGMPKERFSAEFPKEGPSILRIQQVVRGDSAAYFCASSPPLGDQETQYFGPGTRLLVL.

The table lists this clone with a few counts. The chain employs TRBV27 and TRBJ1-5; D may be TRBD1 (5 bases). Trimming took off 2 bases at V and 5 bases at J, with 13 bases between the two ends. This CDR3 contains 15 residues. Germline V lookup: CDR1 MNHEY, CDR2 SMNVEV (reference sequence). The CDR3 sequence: CASSLRAWGDQPQHF. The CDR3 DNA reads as TGTGCCAGCAGTTTAAGGGCTTGGGGCGATCAGCCCCAGCATTTT.

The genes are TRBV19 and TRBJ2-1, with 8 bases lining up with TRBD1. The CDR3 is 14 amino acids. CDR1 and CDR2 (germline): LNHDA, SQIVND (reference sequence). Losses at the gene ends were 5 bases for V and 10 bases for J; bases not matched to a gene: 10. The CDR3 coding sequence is TGTGCCAGTAGTCTCTCCAGGACAGGGACGGAGCAGTTCTTC. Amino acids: CASSLSRTGTEQFF.

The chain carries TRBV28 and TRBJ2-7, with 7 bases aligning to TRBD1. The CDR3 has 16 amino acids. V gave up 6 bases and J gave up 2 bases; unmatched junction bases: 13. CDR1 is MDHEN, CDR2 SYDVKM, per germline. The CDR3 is CASSPPDGTAAYEQYF. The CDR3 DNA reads TGTGCCAGCAGCCCGCCTGACGGGACAGCCGCCTACGAGCAGTACTTC.